A selection of T cell receptor beta chains follows, all from one sample in a study of shared T cell receptors in the human thymus. Method: immunoSEQ multiplex PCR; TCRdb's copy keeps in-frame clones and lacks some. The data hold some 400,000 clones, with approximately 95% observed a single time. Material for sequencing was thymocytes. The origin of the receptors is a human donor. Both conserved end residues are part of each CDR3. A D gene is named only where the DNA matches it firmly. Where a row states a size, it is once, few, many or the class of an expanded clone; other rows omit it.

CASSLVVSGNTIYF TGTGCCAGCAGCTTGGTGGTCTCTGGAAACACCATATATTTT TRBJ1-3 . . TRBV5-8
CASSLRYYEQYF TGTGCCAGCAGCCTACGATATTACGAGCAGTACTTC TRBJ2-7 . . TRBV5-6
CASSLVRSGEYGYTF TGTGCCAGCAGCTTAGTTAGGTCAGGGGAGTATGGCTACACCTTC TRBJ1-2 . . TRBV11-2
CASSEGVPPSNEQFF TGTGCTAGCAGCGAAGGGGTTCCCCCTTCCAATGAGCAGTTCTTC TRBJ2-1 . . TRBV7-7
CASSPQGWEHEKLFF TGTGCCAGCAGCCCCCAGGGATGGGAACATGAAAAACTGTTTTTT TRBJ1-4 . . TRBV14
CASSHPETTDNEQFF TGTGCCAGCAGCCATCCTGAAACCACTGATAATGAGCAGTTCTTC TRBJ2-1 once . TRBV5-4
CAWSTRTDGYLSNQPQHF TGTGCCTGGAGTACCAGGACAGACGGATATTTAAGCAATCAGCCCCAGCATTTT TRBJ1-5 . . TRBV30
CASMYRGIGYTF TGTGCCAGCATGTACAGGGGAATTGGCTACACCTTC TRBJ1-2 once TRBD1 TRBV28
CASSLQATNEKLFF TGTGCCAGCAGCCTACAGGCAACTAATGAAAAACTGTTTTTT TRBJ1-4 . . TRBV7-8
CASSSHSGGEQYF TGTGCCAGCAGTTCCCACTCCGGGGGGGAGCAGTACTTC TRBJ2-7 . TRBD2 TRBV27
CASSLREGGTDEQFF TGTGCCAGCAGCTTGCGAGAGGGAGGGACGGATGAGCAGTTCTTC TRBJ2-1 . TRBD2 TRBV7-8
CASSKRTSGSRADTQYF TGTGCCAGCAGTAAAAGGACTAGCGGGAGTAGGGCAGATACGCAGTATTTT TRBJ2-3 . TRBD2 TRBV27
CASSQGGSGRAWTRADTQYF TGTGCCAGCAGCCAAGGAGGTAGCGGGAGGGCCTGGACCCGGGCAGATACGCAGTATTTT TRBJ2-3 . TRBD2 TRBV4-2
CASSPFTGFIYEQYF TGTGCCAGTAGCCCTTTCACAGGGTTCATCTACGAGCAGTACTTC TRBJ2-7 . . TRBV19
CASSVDGLAGVHNEQFF TGTGCCAGCAGCGTAGACGGACTAGCGGGAGTGCACAATGAGCAGTTCTTC TRBJ2-1 . TRBD2 TRBV9
CASSLQTLRLPDGTNTEAFF TGTGCCAGCAGCTTGCAAACCCTAAGACTCCCGGACGGAACAAACACTGAAGCTTTCTTT TRBJ1-1 . . TRBV11-3
CASSERLAGGHTDTQYF TGTGCCAGCAGTGAAAGACTAGCGGGAGGGCACACAGATACGCAGTATTTT TRBJ2-3 . TRBD2 TRBV6-1
CASSERPNYGYTF TGCGCCAGCAGTGAGAGACCGAACTATGGCTACACCTTC TRBJ1-2 . . TRBV10-1
CSVAFGAGTDTQYF TGCAGCGTTGCTTTTGGGGCAGGCACAGATACGCAGTATTTT TRBJ2-3 . . TRBV29-1
CASSEGTSGSTDTQYF TGTGCCAGCAGCGAGGGGACTAGCGGCAGCACAGATACGCAGTATTTT TRBJ2-3 once TRBD2 TRBV9
CASSEEQGARGTQYF TGTGCCAGCAGTGAGGAACAGGGGGCTCGGGGGACCCAGTATTTT TRBJ2-3 . TRBD1 TRBV6-4
CASSPGEHLGTQYF TGCGCCAGCAGCCCGGGGGAGCATTTAGGGACCCAGTACTTC TRBJ2-5 . . TRBV4-3
CASRPGDTEAFF TGCGCCAGCCGACCCGGGGACACTGAAGCTTTCTTT TRBJ1-1 . . TRBV5-1
CASSGGQVASDEQFF TGCGCCAGCAGTGGAGGACAGGTCGCCTCGGATGAGCAGTTCTTC TRBJ2-1 . TRBD1 TRBV10-2
CASSPIVGTGQSYEQYF TGTGCCAGCAGCCCGATAGTCGGAACAGGTCAATCCTACGAGCAGTACTTC TRBJ2-7 once . TRBV5-4
CASSPDRDTEAFF TGTGCCAGCAGCCCTGACAGGGACACTGAAGCTTTCTTT TRBJ1-1 . TRBD1 TRBV11-2
CASRSRHSNVMGNQPQHF TGTGCCAGTAGATCTAGACACTCCAACGTTATGGGCAATCAGCCCCAGCATTTT TRBJ1-5 . . TRBV19
CASRLMDGFLRNEQFF TGCGCCAGCAGATTAATGGACGGTTTCTTACGCAATGAGCAGTTCTTC TRBJ2-1 . . TRBV5-1
CASSFPESEGSGANVLTF TGTGCCAGCAGCTTCCCCGAATCTGAGGGCTCTGGGGCCAACGTCCTGACTTTC TRBJ2-6 . . TRBV7-9
CASSSRPNTGELFF TGTGCCAGCAGTTCTCGACCAAACACCGGGGAGCTGTTTTTT TRBJ2-2 . . TRBV6-5
CASSPPGQGTSMGETQYF TGTGCCAGCTCACCACCGGGACAGGGGACGTCAATGGGGGAGACCCAGTACTTC TRBJ2-5 few TRBD1 TRBV18
CASTPGGTRNEQFF TGTGCCAGCACTCCGGGGGGGACAAGAAATGAGCAGTTCTTC TRBJ2-1 . TRBD2 TRBV6-5
CASSEYLRGPYNEQFF TGTGCCAGCAGTGAATATTTAAGGGGGCCCTACAATGAGCAGTTCTTC TRBJ2-1 . TRBD1 TRBV25-1
CSARSGYGYTF TGCAGTGCTAGATCCGGGTATGGCTACACCTTC TRBJ1-2 . . TRBV20-1